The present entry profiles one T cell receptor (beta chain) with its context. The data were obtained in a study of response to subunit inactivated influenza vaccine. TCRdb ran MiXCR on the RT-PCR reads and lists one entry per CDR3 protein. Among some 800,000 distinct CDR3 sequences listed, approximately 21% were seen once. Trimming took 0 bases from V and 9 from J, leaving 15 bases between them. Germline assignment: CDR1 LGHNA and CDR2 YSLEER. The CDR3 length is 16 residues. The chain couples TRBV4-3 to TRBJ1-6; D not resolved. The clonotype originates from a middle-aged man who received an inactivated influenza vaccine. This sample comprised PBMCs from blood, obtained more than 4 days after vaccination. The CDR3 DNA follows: TGCGCCAGCAGCCAAGATCTATCGGGGATCGGTTCACCCCTCCACTTT. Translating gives CASSQDLSGIGSPLHF.